Presented here are 12 T cell receptor beta chains from one specimen sequenced in a study of cytomegalovirus exposure and HLA in healthy donors. Use of 60 Vbeta and 13 Jbeta primers characterized the PCR. Sequencing was performed with immunoSEQ multiplex PCR; in TCRdb, only in-frame clones are kept and a portion is missing. The sample consists of some 110,000 clones, approximately 65% of them appearing once. Sequences were obtained from PBMCs. These receptors were collected from a man between 18 and 35 years old in good health and CMV-seronegative.

A few counts support this clone. This chain joins TRBV5-6 and TRBJ1-2; D possibly corresponds to TRBD1 (6 bases). Trimming took off 2 bases at V and 0 bases at J, with 17 bases between the two ends. The CDR3 consists of 17 residues. CDR1 is SGHDT, CDR2 YYEEEE, per germline. CDR3 loop: CASSLTPGAQSNYGYTF. The CDR3 nucleotides are TGTGCCAGCAGCTTAACCCCAGGGGCCCAGTCTAACTATGGCTACACCTTC.

The V and J genes are TRBV19 and TRBJ2-3; 10 nucleotides align to TRBD2. Per germline, CDR1 LNHDA and CDR2 SQIVND (reference sequence). Unmatched junction bases numbered 11, after V lost 5 bases and J lost 0 bases. The CDR3 sequence is 18 residues long. The CDR3 loop is CASSLLPSGGSSTDTQYF. CDR3 DNA: TGTGCCAGTAGTCTCCTCCCTAGCGGGGGCTCTAGCACAGATACGCAGTATTTT.

The rearrangement links TRBV27 to TRBJ1-1; 9 bases agree with TRBD1. CDR1 is MNHEY and CDR2 is SMNVEV in the germline V gene (reference sequence). This CDR3 has 15 residues. V lost 5 bases, J lost 7 bases, and 11 bases stayed unmatched. CDR3 in DNA: TGTGCCAGCAGTCACAAAAACAGACAGGGGGGTGAAGCTTTCTTT. Residues: CASSHKNRQGGEAFF.

The CDR3 DNA follows: TGCGCCAGCAGCTCCTCCGGGTCCCCCGAGGAGACCCAGTACTTC. It codes for CASSSSGSPEETQYF. This chain connects TRBV5-1 to TRBJ2-5; no reliable D call. The CDR3 has 15 residues. V was pared by 3 bases and J by 5 bases, with 17 bases between. Looked up from germline, CDR1 is SGHRS and CDR2 is YFSETQ.

The V call is TRBV28, the J call TRBJ1-5, with D hard to call. The germline V gene has CDR1 MDHEN and CDR2 SYDVKM. V was clipped by 3 bases and J by 3 bases, with 9 bases between them. The CDR3 has 14 amino acids. The CDR3 is CASSFRGDNQPQHF. The CDR3 bases are TGTGCCAGCAGTTTCCGGGGTGACAATCAGCCCCAGCATTTT. The variable domain in full, completed from reference TRBV28 and TRBJ1-5, reads DVKVTQSSRYLVKRTGEKVFLECVQDMDHENMFWYRQDPGLGLRLIYFSYDVKMKEKGDIPEGYSVSREKKERFSLILESASTNQTSMYLCASSFRGDNQPQHFGDGTRLSIL.

This clone was recorded only once. The chain carries TRBV4-2 and TRBJ2-5, with D possibly matching TRBD2 (5 bases). The length of the CDR3 is 15 residues. From germline, CDR1 is LGHNA and CDR2 YNFKEQ. With 0 bases removed from V and 4 bases from J, the gap between germline ends came to 12 bases. The DNA of the CDR3 is TGTGCCAGCAGCCAAGAATTGAGGGTAGGAGAGACCCAGTACTTC. Translating it yields CASSQELRVGETQYF.

This clone was counted between two and nine times. The chain recombines TRBV6-1 with TRBJ2-1; D gene uncertain. The CDR3 is 13 residues long. Between the trimmed V and J ends, which lost 2 bases and 13 bases, there was a span of 15 bases. The germline V gene encodes CDR1 MNHNS and CDR2 SASEGT. In nucleotides, the CDR3 is TGTGCCAGCAGTGAACTAATGGGCAGTTATCAGTTCTTC. Its translation is CASSELMGSYQFF.

This clone has a handful of counts. The CDR3 coding sequence is TGTGCCAGCAGGCCCCAGGGGGCACCCGGGCAGCCCCAGCATTTT. This encodes CASRPQGAPGQPQHF. The chain links TRBV6-5 to TRBJ1-5, with 8 bases matching TRBD1. Unmatched junction bases numbered 11, after V lost 6 bases and J lost 7 bases. The length of the CDR3 is 15 residues. Germline loops: CDR1 MNHEY, CDR2 SVGAGI.

The chain recombines TRBV25-1 with TRBJ2-7, with TRBD1 identical over 11 bases. The trim removed 3 bases at V and 4 bases at J, leaving 2 bases unmatched. CDR3 length equals 14 residues. In germline, CDR1 is MGHDK, CDR2 SYGVNS. Here the CDR3 reads CASSDRDRGYEQYF. The CDR3 region has the DNA TGTGCCAGCAGTGACCGGGACAGGGGGTACGAGCAGTACTTC.

About this clone: Germline and junction disagree at one end, which may indicate a read error. This chain connects TRBV6-5 to TRBJ1-2; tentatively, D is TRBD1 (6 bases). Germline V gives CDR1 MNHEY, CDR2 SVGAGI. The CDR3 spans 13 residues. The CDR3: CASSEQGRKSYPF. CDR3 DNA: TGTGCCAGCAGTGAACAGGGTAGGAAGAGCTACCCCTTC.

This sequence joins TRBV28 and TRBJ1-2, with unresolved D. V lost 6 bases to trimming and J lost 2 bases, with 10 bases between them. Germline CDR1 is MDHEN and CDR2 is SYDVKM. This CDR3 has 13 residues. The CDR3 protein is CASRVSGNYGYTF. The CDR3 DNA is TGTGCCAGCAGAGTTTCGGGAAACTATGGCTACACCTTC.

The chain is built from TRBV6-1 and TRBJ2-1, with 10 bases fitting TRBD2. Unmatched junction bases numbered 7, after V lost 10 bases and J lost 4 bases. This CDR3 has 14 residues. CDR1 MNHNS and CDR2 SASEGT come from the germline V gene. CDR3 in DNA: TGTGCCACATCGGGACTAGCGATATACAATGAGCAGTTCTTC. Protein: CATSGLAIYNEQFF.